This T cell receptor (beta chain) originates from a study of glioma-infiltrating T cells. The iRepertoire nested amplicon-rescue multiplex PCR amplified TCR alpha and beta CDR3s from RNA. TCRdb itself ran the multiplex PCR reads through MiXCR, one entry per CDR3 protein. The table lists about 180,000 distinct CDR3 sequences, 43% of them singletons, with roughly 5.4% in the top ten. V lost 6 bases to trimming and J lost 0 bases, with 12 bases between them. Germline values: CDR1 ENHRY, CDR2 SYGVKD. This CDR3 contains 15 residues. The sequence derives from a human donor with low-grade glioma or glioblastoma, undergoing nonglioma brain surgery, or in good health (not recorded which). The sequencing input was glioma tissue, nonneoplastic brain tissue, or PBMCs (not recorded which). This chain uses TRBV10-3 with TRBJ1-3, with no clear D. The CDR3 protein is CAISHDLRSGNTIYF. For the CDR3, the DNA is TGTGCCATCAGCCATGACTTACGCTCTGGAAACACCATATATTTT.